The 10 T cell receptor beta chains given below trace back to one sample, sequenced in a study of brain T cells in children with intractable seizures. TCRdb's table, derived via immunoSEQ multiplex PCR, lists solely in-frame clones and lacks some. The data hold around 80,000 clones, with around 90% observed a single time. The starting material was peripheral blood, obtained at surgery. The receptor set was obtained from a girl aged 2 to 10 with Rasmussen encephalitis and intractable seizures.

This chain joins TRBV18 and TRBJ1-1; no definite D call. This CDR3 contains 11 residues. V shed 5 bases and J shed 5 bases, with 6 bases lying between them. Per germline, CDR1 KGHSH and CDR2 LQKENI. This CDR3 is CASSGGTEAFF. CDR3 coding DNA: TGTGCCAGCTCAGGCGGAACTGAAGCTTTCTTT.

V is TRBV30 and J is TRBJ2-7, with D possibly matching TRBD2 (5 bases). Per germline, CDR1 GTSNPN and CDR2 SVGIG (reference sequence). CDR3 size: 13 residues. Trimming removed 2 bases from V and 3 bases from J, with 11 bases in between. The CDR3 region has the DNA TGTGCCTGGAGTTCGGAGGCTTTCTACGAGCAGTACTTC. Its translation: CAWSSEAFYEQYF.

The chain has TRBV3-1 (or the pseudogene TRBV3-2) and TRBJ1-5; no clear D. CDR3 length equals 12 residues. Between the trimmed V and J ends, which lost 1 base and 7 bases, there was a span of 5 bases. Germline V gene lookup returns CDR1 LGHDT and CDR2 YNNKEL (reference sequence). CDR3 in amino acids: CASSQGAQPQHF. CDR3 nucleotides: TGTGCCAGCAGCCAAGGGGCCCAGCCCCAGCATTTT.

The chain is built from TRBV6-4 and TRBJ2-5; D might be TRBD2 (5 bases). Trimming took 8 bases from V and 5 from J, leaving 21 bases between them. Per the germline V gene, CDR1 is MRHNA and CDR2 is SNTAGT. CDR3 length: 15 residues. The CDR3 bases are TGTGCCAGCCCAAGTCGGGGAATTCGGACGGAGACCCAGTACTTC. This sequence encodes CASPSRGIRTETQYF.

This chain links TRBV2 with TRBJ2-3; D might be TRBD1 (5 bases). Germline V gene lookup returns CDR1 SNHLY and CDR2 FYNNEI. V lost 6 bases and J 0 bases, leaving 16 bases between the germline ends. The CDR3 covers 16 residues. The CDR3 nucleotides are TGTGCCAGCAGGAACCGACAGAACTACAGCACAGATACGCAGTATTTT. It translates to CASRNRQNYSTDTQYF.

This clone has just one count. The rearrangement links TRBV4-2 to TRBJ1-2; 7 positions agree with TRBD1. Germline V CDR1 and CDR2: LGHNA, YNFKEQ. CDR3 size: 13 residues. Trimming removed 1 base from V and 5 bases from J; junction bases left unmatched: 1. The CDR3 spells CASSQGTGYGYTF. The CDR3 nucleotides are TGTGCCAGCAGCCAAGGGACAGGATATGGCTACACCTTC.

The V and J genes are TRBV29-1 and TRBJ2-1; D remains ambiguous. The CDR3 loop spans 13 amino acids. Looked up from germline, CDR1 is SQVTM and CDR2 is ANQGSEA. Trimming stripped 3 bases from V and 9 bases from J, with 15 bases between. The CDR3 spells CSVDPRSSGEQFF. In DNA form, the CDR3 reads TGCAGCGTTGACCCCAGGAGTAGTGGTGAGCAGTTCTTC.

V usage is TRBV7-3 and J usage is TRBJ2-1; 9 nucleotides agree with TRBD1. The junction had 4 bases not matched to a gene; V was cut back by 5 bases and J by 2 bases. CDR1 and CDR2 (germline): SGHTA, FQGTGA. The CDR3 has 15 residues. The CDR3 DNA sequence: TGTGCCAGCAGCCGGACAGGGGATCCCTACAATGAGCAGTTCTTC. It encodes CASSRTGDPYNEQFF.

V gene TRBV7-2 combines with J gene TRBJ2-1; 8 bases line up with TRBD2. Per germline, CDR1 SGHTA and CDR2 FQGNSA. The ends lost 1 base at V and 3 bases at J; junction bases unmatched: 2. CDR3 length: 15 amino acids. The CDR3 coding sequence is TGTGCCAGCAGCTTAGAGCGGGAGCACTACAATGAGCAGTTCTTC. Translation gives CASSLEREHYNEQFF.

The CDR3 protein is CASSPGLASYNEQFF. The CDR3 nucleotides read TGTGCCAGCAGCCCCGGACTAGCGTCCTACAATGAGCAGTTCTTC. V and J are TRBV6-5 and TRBJ2-1; 9 bases line up with TRBD2. Germline CDR1 is MNHEY and CDR2 is SVGAGI. The CDR3 runs to 15 residues. The trim removed 6 bases at V and 1 base at J, leaving 4 bases unmatched.